Given below is one T cell receptor beta chain in context. Losses at the gene ends were 1 base for V and 0 bases for J; bases not matched to a gene: 9. The germline V gene encodes CDR1 SGHVS and CDR2 FQNEAQ. CDR3 length: 18 amino acids. This record belongs to a study of blood T cell repertoires in COVID-19. Assay used: immunoSEQ multiplex PCR; TCRdb lists only in-frame clones, some missing. The sample consists of 270,000 or so clones, 88% of them appearing once. Researchers sorted participants into cohorts using their self-reported clinical history. The sample was PBMCs or T cells enriched from blood (not recorded which). This receptor was taken from a woman aged 35 to 49 with acute COVID-19. The chain combines TRBV7-8 with TRBJ2-5, with 9 bases fitting TRBD1. The CDR3 DNA sequence: TGTGCCAGCAGCTTAGGGTTGGGACAGGGCGCGTACCAAGAGACCCAGTACTTC. This gives the protein CASSLGLGQGAYQETQYF.